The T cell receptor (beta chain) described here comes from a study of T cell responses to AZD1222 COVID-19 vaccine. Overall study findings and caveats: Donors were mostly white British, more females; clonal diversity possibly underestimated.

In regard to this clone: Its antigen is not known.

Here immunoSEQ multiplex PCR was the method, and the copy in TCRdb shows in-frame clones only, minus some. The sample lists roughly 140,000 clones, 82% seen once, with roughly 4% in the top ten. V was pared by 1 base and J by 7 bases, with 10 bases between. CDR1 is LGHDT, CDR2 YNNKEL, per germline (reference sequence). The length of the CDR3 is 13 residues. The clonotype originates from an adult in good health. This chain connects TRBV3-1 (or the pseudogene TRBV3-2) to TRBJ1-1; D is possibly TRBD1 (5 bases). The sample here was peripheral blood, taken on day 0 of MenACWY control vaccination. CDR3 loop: CASSQVERGEAFF. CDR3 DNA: TGTGCCAGCAGCCAAGTAGAGAGGGGTGAAGCTTTCTTT.